What follows are 8 T cell receptor beta chains derived from one specimen sequenced in a study of long-term antiretroviral therapy in people with HIV. This was the immunoSEQ v3.0 assay at survey level. Generated by immunoSEQ multiplex PCR, the TCRdb table keeps only in-frame clones and is missing some. Here the sample spans about 35,000 clones, approximately 85% being singletons. This specimen consisted of unsorted PBMCs, obtained 2.2 years after starting antiretroviral therapy. These TCRs come from a man between 18 and 35 years old with HIV.

The chain links TRBV4-2 to TRBJ2-7; TRBD2 matches at 9 bases. The CDR3 runs to 16 residues. Germline assignment: CDR1 LGHNA and CDR2 YNFKEQ. The V segment lost 0 bases and the J segment 5 bases; nucleotides outside the gene matches: 8. DNA of the CDR3: TGTGCCAGCAGCCAAGATCTCGGCGGGGGGGCCGACGAGCAGTACTTC. As protein: CASSQDLGGGADEQYF.

The chain links TRBV7-9 to TRBJ2-3; D possibly uses TRBD1 or TRBD2 (5 bases each). Trimming cost V 5 bases and J 4 bases, with 16 bases left between them. The length of the CDR3 is 15 residues. The germline CDR1 and CDR2 sequences are SEHNR and FQNEAQ (reference sequence). CDR3 DNA sequence: TGTGCCAGCAGCCCCCGGGACGTCAACGCAGATACGCAGTATTTT. Residues: CASSPRDVNADTQYF.

This chain links TRBV7-3 with TRBJ2-5; D unclear. Germline-derived CDR1 and CDR2 are SGHTA and FQGTGA. The CDR3 covers 13 residues. Trimming removed 2 bases from V and 4 bases from J, with 8 bases in between. The CDR3 coding sequence is TGTGCCAGCAGCTTAGTTGGGTTAGAGACCCAGTACTTC. Protein: CASSLVGLETQYF.

This clone was recorded only once. This chain's CDR3 is CASSPRDGANVLTF. The CDR3 DNA follows: TGTGCCAGCAGTCCTCGGGATGGGGCCAACGTCCTGACTTTC. V gene TRBV27 combines with J gene TRBJ2-6, with D possibly matching TRBD2 (5 bases). There are 14 residues in the CDR3. In germline, CDR1 is MNHEY, CDR2 SMNVEV (reference sequence). The V and J ends lost 5 bases and 3 bases respectively, with 8 bases between them.

The CDR3 DNA follows: TGTGCCACCAGCAGAGATCCGGACCGGACCGGGGAGCTGTTTTTT. Protein sequence: CATSRDPDRTGELFF. The V call is TRBV15, the J call TRBJ2-2; D not certain. CDR1 is LNHNV and CDR2 is YYDKDF in the germline V gene (reference sequence). This CDR3 is built from 15 residues. Deletions cut 0 bases from V and 5 bases from J, with 10 bases between.

The count of this clone is one. The chain uses TRBV7-2 and TRBJ2-5; the D gene is possibly TRBD2 (5 bases). Between the trimmed V and J ends, which lost 7 bases and 2 bases, there was a span of 17 bases. This CDR3 contains 15 residues. Germline CDR1 and CDR2: SGHTA and FQGNSA. CDR3 loop: CASTLSGGPQETQYF. The CDR3 DNA is TGTGCCAGCACCCTCAGCGGCGGTCCTCAAGAGACCCAGTACTTC.

The V and J genes are TRBV28 and TRBJ1-5; perhaps TRBD1 as D (5 bases). The length of the CDR3 is 11 residues. Germline lookup yields CDR1 MDHEN and CDR2 SYDVKM. Trimming took 8 bases from V and 4 from J, leaving 6 bases between them. CDR3 DNA sequence: TGTGCCAGCGGGGGAAATCAGCCCCAGCATTTT. Its translation: CASGGNQPQHF.

The chain combines TRBV7-2 with TRBJ2-1, with D unresolved. With 4 bases removed from V and 8 bases from J, the gap between germline ends came to 18 bases. The CDR3 extends over 15 amino acids. Per germline, CDR1 SGHTA and CDR2 FQGNSA. In DNA, the CDR3 is TGTGCCAGCAGCTCTTATCTTCGACCCTCCGATGAGCAGTTCTTC. Its protein is CASSSYLRPSDEQFF. Full variable domain (missing parts from reference TRBV7-2 and TRBJ2-1): GAGVSQSPSNKVTEKGKDVELRCDPISGHTALYWYRQSLGQGLEFLIYFQGNSAPDKSGLPSDRFSAERTGGSVSTLTIQRTQQEDSAVYLCASSSYLRPSDEQFFGPGTRLTVL.